This section outlines one TCR beta chain sequence together with its context. The sample belongs to a study of T-cell reconstitution after alpha-beta-depleted transplantation in children. During its preparation, the TCRbeta library received unique molecular identifiers. In TCRdb, the PCR reads were re-called with MiXCR into one record per CDR3 protein. The sample includes approximately 800,000 distinct CDR3 sequences, less than 20% of them seen just once. The CDR3 runs to 13 residues. The germline gives CDR1 LGHDT, CDR2 YNNKEL (reference sequence). Trimming took off 6 bases at V and 12 bases at J, with 20 bases between the two ends.

Sample: PBMCs, mostly from graft donor cells, taken 360 days after TCRalphabeta/CD19-depleted stem cell transplant. This sequence originates from a male patient younger than 18 who had a stem cell transplant for acute lymphoblastic leukemia, so the T cells may come from the graft donor. J is TRBJ1-1 and V is TRBV3-1; D gene ambiguous. The CDR3 DNA reads as TGTGCCAGCAGTCGAACAGAGGCACCCAAAACTTTCTTT. This codes for CASSRTEAPKTFF.